This section outlines one T cell receptor beta chain sequence together with its context. The antigen is not known. This specimen comes from a study of monozygotic twins with inflammatory bowel disease. Findings and caveats of the study: The existence of one strong signal or clonotype linked to IBD lacked support.

Total RNA input per TCR library was roughly 3,800 ng. UMIs containing a 6-nucleotide sample barcode were added via template switching. Reprocessing the 5' RACE reads, TCRdb reports a single entry for every CDR3 protein and omits DNA. In all, the sample yields fewer than 400,000 distinct CDR3 sequences. CDR3 length: 13 amino acids. Germline CDR1 is MNHNY and CDR2 is SVGAGI (reference sequence). What was sequenced was blood. V is TRBV6-6 and J is TRBJ1-1. This receptor was identified in a human donor with ulcerative colitis or Crohn's disease, or a healthy co-twin of an affected twin (not recorded which). The chain's CDR3 is CASSYAGEAEAFF.